Listed below are T cell receptor beta chains from one sample, sequenced in a study of blood T cell repertoires in COVID-19. Some clones are missing from TCRdb's copy, which holds only in-frame ones; the method was immunoSEQ multiplex PCR. The sample has 150,000 to 200,000 clones, about nine tenths seen once. Sequences were obtained from PBMCs or T cells enriched from blood (not recorded which). The receptors derive from a woman in her late teens or twenties who had recovered from COVID-19. The conserved cysteine and the conserved F or W are not part of the CDR3 here.

cdr3_aa: ASSRRMTGHTEAF
j_call: TRBJ1-1
v_call: TRBV28

cdr3_aa: ARSPEGRAYNEQF
j_call: TRBJ2-1
v_call: TRBV5-3

cdr3_aa: ASRPTDRASYGYT
j_call: TRBJ1-2
v_call: TRBV19

cdr3_aa: ASSQDGRSGVGNTEAF
j_call: TRBJ1-1
v_call: TRBV4-1

cdr3_aa: AIANGGLISDNEQF
j_call: TRBJ2-1
v_call: TRBV28

cdr3_aa: AISDISGRADIQY
j_call: TRBJ2-4
v_call: TRBV10-3

cdr3_aa: ASSLRGWQVGEAF
j_call: TRBJ1-1
v_call: TRBV7-9

cdr3_aa: ASSPNGAQWNEQF
j_call: TRBJ2-1
v_call: TRBV19

cdr3_aa: ASSPWSGNPKSYEQY
j_call: TRBJ2-7
v_call: TRBV7-9

cdr3_aa: ASSRGSSYEQY
j_call: TRBJ2-7
v_call: TRBV4-3

cdr3_aa: ASSAWPSGADTTDTQY
j_call: TRBJ2-3
v_call: TRBV5-1

cdr3_aa: ASEPHPSGSGNNEQF
j_call: TRBJ2-1
v_call: TRBV9

cdr3_aa: ASSHSGQGGTEAF
j_call: TRBJ1-1
v_call: TRBV3-1/TRBV3-2

cdr3_aa: ATHDTGHPTDTQY
j_call: TRBJ2-3
v_call: TRBV7-9

cdr3_aa: ATRYRTAYEQY
j_call: TRBJ2-7
v_call: TRBV10-3

cdr3_aa: AWSVEGDNSGANVLT
j_call: TRBJ2-6
v_call: TRBV30

cdr3_aa: ASSFAGGELF
j_call: TRBJ2-2
v_call: TRBV28

cdr3_aa: ASSQTLGGTGELF
j_call: TRBJ2-2
v_call: TRBV4-3

cdr3_aa: ASSSHRDRGRGETQY
j_call: TRBJ2-5
v_call: TRBV11-2

cdr3_aa: ASSLARKGRVYAGELF
j_call: TRBJ2-2
v_call: TRBV7-9

cdr3_aa: ASAEDRGWVNEQF
j_call: TRBJ2-1
v_call: TRBV5-6

cdr3_aa: ASSLGGLAEIRTGELF
j_call: TRBJ2-2
v_call: TRBV7-6

cdr3_aa: ASSFLPSDNEQF
j_call: TRBJ2-1
v_call: TRBV7-7

cdr3_aa: ASRDGRTDTQY
j_call: TRBJ2-3
v_call: TRBV19

cdr3_aa: ASRGHLGKYEQY
j_call: TRBJ2-7
v_call: TRBV2

cdr3_aa: AWRVDRAPLALH
j_call: TRBJ1-6
v_call: TRBV30

cdr3_aa: ASKRVGEAF
j_call: TRBJ1-1
v_call: TRBV6-5

cdr3_aa: AWSPRLWALH
j_call: TRBJ1-6
v_call: TRBV30

cdr3_aa: ASSLRDRGRDEQY
j_call: TRBJ2-7
v_call: TRBV27